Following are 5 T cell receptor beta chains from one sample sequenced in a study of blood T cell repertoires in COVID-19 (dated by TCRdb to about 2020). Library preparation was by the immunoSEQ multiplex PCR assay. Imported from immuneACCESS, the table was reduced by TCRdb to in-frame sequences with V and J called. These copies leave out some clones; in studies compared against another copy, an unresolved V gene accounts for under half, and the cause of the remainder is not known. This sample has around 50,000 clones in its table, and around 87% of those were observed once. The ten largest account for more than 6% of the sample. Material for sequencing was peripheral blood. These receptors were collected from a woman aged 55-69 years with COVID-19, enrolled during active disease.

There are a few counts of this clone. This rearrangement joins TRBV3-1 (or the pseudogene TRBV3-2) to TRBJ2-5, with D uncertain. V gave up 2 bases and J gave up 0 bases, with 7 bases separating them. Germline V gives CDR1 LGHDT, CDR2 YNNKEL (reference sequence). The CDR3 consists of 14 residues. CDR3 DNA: TGTGCCAGCAGCCAAATGAGAGACCAAGAGACCCAGTACTTC. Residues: CASSQMRDQETQYF.

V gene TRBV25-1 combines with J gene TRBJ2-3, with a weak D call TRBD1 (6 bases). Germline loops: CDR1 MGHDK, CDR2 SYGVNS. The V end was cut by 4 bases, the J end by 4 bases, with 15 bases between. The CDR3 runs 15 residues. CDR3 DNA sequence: TGTGCCAGCAGTGCTGAAGACAGGATGGCAGATACGCAGTATTTT. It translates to CASSAEDRMADTQYF.

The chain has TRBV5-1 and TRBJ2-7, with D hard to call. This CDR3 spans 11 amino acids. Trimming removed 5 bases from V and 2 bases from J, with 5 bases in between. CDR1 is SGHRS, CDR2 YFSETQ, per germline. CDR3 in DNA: TGCGCCAGCAGAAACACCTACGAGCAGTACTTC. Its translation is CASRNTYEQYF.

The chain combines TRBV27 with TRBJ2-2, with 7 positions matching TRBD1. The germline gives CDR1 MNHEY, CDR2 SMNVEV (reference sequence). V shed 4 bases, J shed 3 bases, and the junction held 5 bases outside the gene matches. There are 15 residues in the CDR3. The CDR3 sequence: CASSYRQGYTGELFF. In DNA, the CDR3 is TGTGCCAGCAGTTACCGACAGGGATACACCGGGGAGCTGTTTTTT.

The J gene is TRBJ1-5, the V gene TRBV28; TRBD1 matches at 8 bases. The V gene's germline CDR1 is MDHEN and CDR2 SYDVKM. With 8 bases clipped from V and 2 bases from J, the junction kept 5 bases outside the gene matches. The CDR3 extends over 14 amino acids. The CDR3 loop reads CASEPGGRNQPQHF. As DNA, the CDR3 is TGTGCCAGCGAACCAGGGGGCCGCAATCAGCCCCAGCATTTT.